This is a list of T cell receptor beta chains from one sample in a study of blood T cell repertoires in COVID-19. Sequenced by immunoSEQ multiplex PCR; TCRdb stores in-frame clones only, minus some. This table holds around 200,000 clones, around 83% found once. The sequencing sample was made of peripheral blood. The receptors come from a man aged 50-60 years with active or convalescent COVID-19. The CDR3 runs from the conserved cysteine through the conserved F or W.

v_call | cdr3_length | cdr3_aa
TRBV3-1/TRBV3-2 | 15 | CASSRTGQGVSEAFF
TRBV28 | 13 | CASTIGTGFGYTF
TRBV5-1 | 15 | CASSFNPTGNYGYTF
TRBV2 | 13 | CASSGTRRETQYF
TRBV5-4 | 13 | CASSFGESYEQYF
TRBV5-1 | 14 | CASSVQEPNYGYTF
TRBV19 | 16 | CASRSRGPSGANVLTF
TRBV2 | 14 | CARRTDRGWNGYTF
TRBV6-5 | 15 | CASSLAGEGTDTQYF
TRBV2 | 13 | CASSDRVAETQYF
TRBV16 | 16 | CASTGSGRSVGQPQHF
TRBV9 | 19 | CASSPDPAGAGYSKNIQYF
TRBV27 | 16 | CASSDPRGSGQETQYF
TRBV7-2 | 16 | CASSPLGLAGADTQYF
TRBV2 | 14 | CASSQQGANEKLFF
TRBV19 | 12 | CATGTSGSLKYF
TRBV7-2 | 14 | CASSPRTAGDTQYF
TRBV11-3 | 15 | CASSRTSGSHNEQFF
TRBV6-5 | 14 | CASRPSTVTYEQYF
TRBV7-2 | 15 | CASSLRQGRNQPQHF
TRBV24-1 | 14 | CATIFDRGGGGYTF
TRBV19 | 16 | CASSVLSGLAAYEQYF
TRBV12-5 | 11 | CATLRGETQYF
TRBV4-1 | 14 | CASSQDRYQETQYF
TRBV2 | 15 | CASRIGTGGGQTQYF
TRBV5-1 | 15 | CASSLIAGGTDTQYF
TRBV10-2 | 15 | CASTGAGGPSNEQFF
TRBV10-3 | 14 | CAISLDRGQSGYTF
TRBV14 | 16 | CASSQVAGAGYNGQFF
TRBV28 | 17 | CASSFPPYEGRADTQYF
TRBV27 | 16 | CASRDALRGGDQPQHF
TRBV4-3 | 16 | CASSRGQGRGADTQYF
TRBV2 | 10 | CAGGDEKLFF
TRBV7-9 | 17 | CASSLGTGGPSNQPQHF
TRBV18 | 14 | CASSNLSRAYEQYF
TRBV7-8 | 13 | CASSPRQGTEAFF
TRBV5-1 | 15 | CASSRTGVMDNEQFF
TRBV15 | 15 | CATSRVGLAGAPQYF
TRBV18 | 14 | CASSLGTGVYEAFF
TRBV5-1 | 14 | CASSLAGGTYEQYF
TRBV7-9 | 16 | CASSLGRGLENTEAFF
TRBV2 | 14 | CASKGQGGSTKQYF
TRBV12-3/TRBV12-4 | 11 | CASSYENTQYF
TRBV6-4 | 15 | CASSDWGGQNQPQHF
TRBV6-6 | 16 | CASRGDRGTSGNTIYF
TRBV7-8 | 15 | CASSFADTAYNEQFF
TRBV3-1/TRBV3-2 | 14 | CASSRRDRNTEAFF
TRBV11-2 | 13 | CASSLEPGYEQYF
TRBV5-6 | 14 | CASSSSPRTDTQYF
TRBV7-9 | 11 | CATDAVSTIYF
TRBV3-1/TRBV3-2 | 14 | CASSPGTGGNTIYF